This is a list of T cell receptor beta chains from one sample in a study of shared clonotypes between healthy human individuals. Using immunoSEQ multiplex PCR, the repertoire was profiled, and TCRdb retains in-frame clones only, with some absent. The profile covers more than 550,000 clones, with around 70% appearing a single time and around 1.8% taken by the ten largest. Material: memory CD4+ T cells sorted from blood. All receptors derive from a woman aged 25 to 39 in good health. Both conserved end residues are part of each CDR3. D genes are given only for firm matches. Size values are once, few and many counts, or a class for expanded clones, and some rows have none.

J gene: TRBJ2-5
D gene: -
CDR3 length: 15
clone size: -
V gene: TRBV5-6
CDR3 protein: CASSLAQGGAQTQYF
CDR3 DNA: TGTGCCAGCAGCTTGGCCCAGGGCGGCGCGCAGACCCAGTACTTC

J gene: TRBJ2-7
D gene: -
CDR3 length: 11
clone size: -
V gene: TRBV6-6
CDR3 protein: CASRASYEQYF
CDR3 DNA: TGTGCCAGCAGAGCCTCTTACGAGCAGTACTTC

J gene: TRBJ2-7
D gene: TRBD1
CDR3 length: 13
clone size: -
V gene: TRBV18
CDR3 protein: CASSPRPGGEQYF
CDR3 DNA: TGTGCCAGCTCACCACGTCCAGGGGGCGAGCAGTACTTC

J gene: TRBJ1-5
D gene: -
CDR3 length: 14
clone size: -
V gene: TRBV29-1
CDR3 protein: CSVEEGGNNQPQHF
CDR3 DNA: TGCAGCGTTGAAGAAGGGGGGAATAATCAGCCCCAGCATTTT

J gene: TRBJ1-3
D gene: TRBD1
CDR3 length: 15
clone size: -
V gene: TRBV28
CDR3 protein: CASSSGGAYGNTIYF
CDR3 DNA: TGTGCCAGCAGTTCAGGGGGCGCCTATGGAAACACCATATATTTT

J gene: TRBJ2-1
D gene: TRBD2
CDR3 length: 16
clone size: -
V gene: TRBV6-6
CDR3 protein: CASSYTLAGGPGEQFF
CDR3 DNA: TGTGCCAGCAGTTACACACTAGCGGGAGGGCCCGGTGAGCAGTTCTTC

J gene: TRBJ2-6
D gene: -
CDR3 length: 13
clone size: -
V gene: TRBV19
CDR3 protein: CASRAPGANVLTF
CDR3 DNA: TGTGCCAGTAGGGCCCCTGGGGCCAACGTCCTGACTTTC

J gene: TRBJ1-2
D gene: TRBD1
CDR3 length: 13
clone size: -
V gene: TRBV28
CDR3 protein: CASSWDRIYGYTF
CDR3 DNA: TGTGCCAGCAGCTGGGACAGGATCTATGGCTACACCTTC

J gene: TRBJ1-5
D gene: -
CDR3 length: 18
clone size: -
V gene: TRBV6-1
CDR3 protein: CASSESSSGLVGNQPQHF
CDR3 DNA: TGTGCCAGCAGTGAATCCTCGTCAGGGCTAGTCGGCAATCAGCCCCAGCATTTT

J gene: TRBJ2-7
D gene: -
CDR3 length: 14
clone size: once
V gene: TRBV29-1
CDR3 protein: CSVAITGSRYEQYF
CDR3 DNA: TGCAGCGTCGCGATAACAGGGAGTCGGTACGAGCAGTACTTC

J gene: TRBJ2-1
D gene: -
CDR3 length: 14
clone size: -
V gene: TRBV7-9
CDR3 protein: CASSFPGAYNEQFF
CDR3 DNA: TGTGCCAGCAGCTTCCCCGGGGCGTACAATGAGCAGTTCTTC

J gene: TRBJ1-5
D gene: -
CDR3 length: 20
clone size: once
V gene: TRBV21-1
CDR3 protein: CASSQHRGRECGVSNQPQHF
CDR3 DNA: TGTGCCAGCAGCCAACACCGAGGGAGGGAGTGTGGCGTTAGCAATCAGCCCCAGCATTTT

J gene: TRBJ2-7
D gene: TRBD2
CDR3 length: 18
clone size: once
V gene: TRBV4-2
CDR3 protein: CASSQDPGRAGLSYEQYF
CDR3 DNA: TGTGCCAGCAGCCAAGATCCCGGACGAGCGGGATTATCCTACGAGCAGTACTTC

J gene: TRBJ1-1
D gene: -
CDR3 length: 13
clone size: -
V gene: TRBV5-1
CDR3 protein: CASSEGRTTEAFF
CDR3 DNA: TGCGCCAGCAGCGAGGGTCGTACCACTGAAGCTTTCTTT

J gene: TRBJ2-3
D gene: -
CDR3 length: 15
clone size: -
V gene: TRBV18
CDR3 protein: CASSHRVGTTDTQYF
CDR3 DNA: TGTGCCAGCTCTCACAGGGTGGGGACCACAGATACGCAGTATTTT

J gene: TRBJ2-5
D gene: TRBD2
CDR3 length: 16
clone size: -
V gene: TRBV5-4
CDR3 protein: CASSSGTSSIKETQYF
CDR3 DNA: TGTGCCAGCAGCTCCGGGACTAGCAGCATAAAAGAGACCCAGTACTTC

J gene: TRBJ2-3
D gene: -
CDR3 length: 16
clone size: few
V gene: TRBV5-1
CDR3 protein: CASSLVGSRQADTQYF
CDR3 DNA: TGCGCCAGCAGCTTGGTGGGCAGTCGCCAAGCAGATACGCAGTATTTT

J gene: TRBJ1-4
D gene: -
CDR3 length: 15
clone size: -
V gene: TRBV19
CDR3 protein: CASSYQEASNEKLFF
CDR3 DNA: TGTGCCAGTAGCTATCAGGAGGCCTCTAATGAAAAACTGTTTTTT

J gene: TRBJ2-1
D gene: -
CDR3 length: 12
clone size: few
V gene: TRBV6-6
CDR3 protein: CASGAYYNEQFF
CDR3 DNA: TGTGCCAGCGGAGCTTACTACAATGAGCAGTTCTTC

J gene: TRBJ1-5
D gene: -
CDR3 length: 16
clone size: -
V gene: TRBV7-2
CDR3 protein: CASSSSAVALKQPQHF
CDR3 DNA: TGTGCCAGCAGCTCCAGCGCGGTCGCCCTAAAACAGCCCCAGCATTTT

J gene: TRBJ1-3
D gene: -
CDR3 length: 17
clone size: -
V gene: TRBV19
CDR3 protein: CASSIGDTGLAGNTIYF
CDR3 DNA: TGTGCCAGTAGTATAGGGGACACTGGGCTCGCTGGAAACACCATATATTTT

J gene: TRBJ1-6
D gene: -
CDR3 length: 13
clone size: -
V gene: TRBV10-1
CDR3 protein: CASSQLYNSPLHF
CDR3 DNA: TGCGCCAGCAGCCAGCTCTATAATTCACCCCTCCACTTT

J gene: TRBJ2-1
D gene: TRBD2
CDR3 length: 18
clone size: -
V gene: TRBV18
CDR3 protein: CASSPGLLRLAGWDEQFF
CDR3 DNA: TGTGCCAGCTCACCGGGACTTTTAAGACTAGCGGGATGGGATGAGCAGTTCTTC

J gene: TRBJ1-1
D gene: -
CDR3 length: 14
clone size: -
V gene: TRBV6-4
CDR3 protein: CASSYGHRDTEAFF
CDR3 DNA: TGTGCCAGCAGTTACGGGCATAGGGACACTGAAGCTTTCTTT

J gene: TRBJ2-6
D gene: -
CDR3 length: 17
clone size: once
V gene: TRBV18
CDR3 protein: CASSDGQTGSGANVLTF
CDR3 DNA: TGTGCCAGCTCAGACGGACAGACCGGCTCTGGGGCCAACGTCCTGACTTTC

J gene: TRBJ2-7
D gene: TRBD2
CDR3 length: 15
clone size: -
V gene: TRBV30
CDR3 protein: CAWSVAGLAAYEQYF
CDR3 DNA: TGTGCCTGGAGTGTGGCGGGACTAGCGGCCTACGAGCAGTACTTC

J gene: TRBJ2-5
D gene: TRBD2
CDR3 length: 18
clone size: -
V gene: TRBV7-9
CDR3 protein: CASSLRRSSSGSVETQYF
CDR3 DNA: TGTGCCAGCAGCTTACGCAGATCTAGTAGCGGGAGCGTGGAGACCCAGTACTTC

J gene: TRBJ1-1
D gene: TRBD1
CDR3 length: 15
clone size: -
V gene: TRBV12-5
CDR3 protein: CASGLGGQGRTEAFF
CDR3 DNA: TGTGCTAGTGGTTTGGGGGGACAGGGTCGGACTGAAGCTTTCTTT

J gene: TRBJ2-3
D gene: -
CDR3 length: 16
clone size: once
V gene: TRBV6-4
CDR3 protein: CASSDSRVGGPDTQYF
CDR3 DNA: TGTGCCAGCAGTGACTCAAGGGTTGGCGGTCCAGATACGCAGTATTTT

J gene: TRBJ2-3
D gene: TRBD2
CDR3 length: 15
clone size: many
V gene: TRBV18
CDR3 protein: CASSPPLAGEDTQYF
CDR3 DNA: TGTGCCAGCTCACCACCTCTAGCGGGAGAGGATACGCAGTATTTT

J gene: TRBJ2-7
D gene: TRBD1
CDR3 length: 15
clone size: -
V gene: TRBV9
CDR3 protein: CASSVADRAPYEQYF
CDR3 DNA: TGTGCCAGCAGCGTAGCGGACAGGGCTCCCTACGAGCAGTACTTC

J gene: TRBJ2-3
D gene: -
CDR3 length: 16
clone size: -
V gene: TRBV4-1
CDR3 protein: CASSQGGSGRRDTQYF
CDR3 DNA: TGCGCCAGCAGCCAAGGAGGATCAGGGAGAAGGGATACGCAGTATTTT

J gene: TRBJ2-4
D gene: -
CDR3 length: 14
clone size: -
V gene: TRBV15
CDR3 protein: CATSNYKAKNIQYF
CDR3 DNA: TGTGCCACCAGCAACTACAAGGCCAAAAACATTCAGTACTTC

J gene: TRBJ1-5
D gene: TRBD1
CDR3 length: 16
clone size: -
V gene: TRBV4-1
CDR3 protein: CASSQDEGQGMRPQHF
CDR3 DNA: TGCGCCAGCAGCCAAGATGAGGGACAGGGTATGAGGCCCCAGCATTTT

J gene: TRBJ2-1
D gene: TRBD2
CDR3 length: 14
clone size: -
V gene: TRBV30
CDR3 protein: CAQSSGSPYNEQFF
CDR3 DNA: TGTGCCCAAAGTAGCGGGAGTCCCTACAATGAGCAGTTCTTC

J gene: TRBJ1-6
D gene: -
CDR3 length: 12
clone size: -
V gene: TRBV28
CDR3 protein: CASRQAGSPLHF
CDR3 DNA: TGTGCCAGTCGACAGGCTGGCTCACCCCTCCACTTT

J gene: TRBJ1-4
D gene: -
CDR3 length: 12
clone size: -
V gene: TRBV27
CDR3 protein: CASSAPGEKLFF
CDR3 DNA: TGTGCCAGCAGTGCTCCGGGGGAAAAACTGTTTTTT

J gene: TRBJ2-5
D gene: -
CDR3 length: 13
clone size: -
V gene: TRBV5-4
CDR3 protein: CASSSGPQETQYF
CDR3 DNA: TGTGCCAGCAGCTCAGGGCCGCAAGAGACCCAGTACTTC

J gene: TRBJ2-3
D gene: -
CDR3 length: 13
clone size: -
V gene: TRBV6-5
CDR3 protein: CASREPITDTQYF
CDR3 DNA: TGTGCCAGCCGGGAACCGATCACAGATACGCAGTATTTT

J gene: TRBJ2-5
D gene: -
CDR3 length: 14
clone size: -
V gene: TRBV7-8
CDR3 protein: CASSPSGVQETQYF
CDR3 DNA: TGTGCCAGCAGCCCGTCAGGAGTCCAAGAGACCCAGTACTTC

J gene: TRBJ1-2
D gene: TRBD1
CDR3 length: 13
clone size: -
V gene: TRBV6-6
CDR3 protein: CASRPGQPYGYTF
CDR3 DNA: TGTGCCAGCAGACCGGGACAGCCCTATGGCTACACCTTC

J gene: TRBJ2-7
D gene: -
CDR3 length: 11
clone size: few
V gene: TRBV6-1
CDR3 protein: CAVQRSYEQYF
CDR3 DNA: TGTGCCGTCCAAAGATCCTACGAGCAGTACTTC

J gene: TRBJ2-7
D gene: -
CDR3 length: 14
clone size: -
V gene: TRBV2
CDR3 protein: CASSTRQAEHEQYF
CDR3 DNA: TGTGCCAGCAGTACCCGACAGGCCGAGCACGAGCAGTACTTC

J gene: TRBJ1-4
D gene: -
CDR3 length: 17
clone size: -
V gene: TRBV4-1
CDR3 protein: CASSQEQGSHFTQKLFF
CDR3 DNA: TGCGCCAGCAGCCAAGAACAGGGATCCCACTTCACTCAAAAACTGTTTTTT

J gene: TRBJ2-1
D gene: -
CDR3 length: 17
clone size: -
V gene: TRBV10-3
CDR3 protein: CAIKKPGSDKNYNEQFF
CDR3 DNA: TGTGCCATCAAAAAACCGGGATCCGACAAAAATTACAATGAGCAGTTCTTC

J gene: TRBJ2-1
D gene: -
CDR3 length: 13
clone size: many
V gene: TRBV2
CDR3 protein: CASNRGYYNEQFF
CDR3 DNA: TGTGCCAGCAACCGGGGTTACTACAATGAGCAGTTCTTC

J gene: TRBJ2-1
D gene: -
CDR3 length: 12
clone size: -
V gene: TRBV10-3
CDR3 protein: CAISDFLGEQFF
CDR3 DNA: TGTGCCATCAGTGACTTCCTCGGAGAGCAGTTCTTC

J gene: TRBJ2-7
D gene: TRBD2
CDR3 length: 14
clone size: once
V gene: TRBV6-1
CDR3 protein: CASSGLANLGEQYF
CDR3 DNA: TGTGCCAGCAGTGGACTAGCGAACCTGGGGGAGCAGTACTTC

J gene: TRBJ2-1
D gene: TRBD1
CDR3 length: 15
clone size: -
V gene: TRBV5-1
CDR3 protein: CASSLGQGGFDEQFF
CDR3 DNA: TGCGCCAGCAGCTTGGGACAGGGTGGGTTCGATGAGCAGTTCTTC

J gene: TRBJ2-7
D gene: TRBD1
CDR3 length: 16
clone size: -
V gene: TRBV15
CDR3 protein: CATSRDRGTGGDEQYF
CDR3 DNA: TGTGCCACCAGCAGAGATCGTGGGACAGGGGGAGACGAGCAGTACTTC

J gene: TRBJ2-7
D gene: -
CDR3 length: 14
clone size: -
V gene: TRBV6-1
CDR3 protein: CASRDNTGKYEQYF
CDR3 DNA: TGTGCCAGCAGGGATAACACTGGGAAATACGAGCAGTACTTC

J gene: TRBJ1-1
D gene: -
CDR3 length: 14
clone size: -
V gene: TRBV7-2
CDR3 protein: CASSLLAGVTEAFF
CDR3 DNA: TGTGCCAGCAGCTTACTAGCAGGGGTGACTGAAGCTTTCTTT

J gene: TRBJ1-1
D gene: TRBD1
CDR3 length: 14
clone size: -
V gene: TRBV6-5
CDR3 protein: CASSYSAGQGRTFF
CDR3 DNA: TGTGCCAGCAGTTACTCGGCTGGACAGGGTCGGACTTTCTTT

J gene: TRBJ2-5
D gene: -
CDR3 length: 15
clone size: -
V gene: TRBV7-7
CDR3 protein: CASSLVGEARETQYF
CDR3 DNA: TGTGCCAGCAGCTTAGTTGGGGAGGCACGAGAGACCCAGTACTTC

J gene: TRBJ2-7
D gene: TRBD2
CDR3 length: 18
clone size: few
V gene: TRBV7-2
CDR3 protein: CASSLWGGLKRGTYEQYF
CDR3 DNA: TGTGCCAGCAGCTTATGGGGGGGATTAAAGCGGGGCACGTACGAGCAGTACTTC

J gene: TRBJ2-3
D gene: -
CDR3 length: 14
clone size: -
V gene: TRBV6-6
CDR3 protein: CAIRPAGSTDTQYF
CDR3 DNA: TGTGCCATCCGCCCAGCGGGCAGCACAGATACGCAGTATTTT

J gene: TRBJ2-3
D gene: -
CDR3 length: 17
clone size: -
V gene: TRBV4-1
CDR3 protein: CASSQGDSRSYTDTQYF
CDR3 DNA: TGCGCCAGCAGCCAAGGCGACAGCCGCTCCTACACAGATACGCAGTATTTT

J gene: TRBJ1-2
D gene: TRBD1
CDR3 length: 15
clone size: -
V gene: TRBV4-2
CDR3 protein: CASSQEGRTGRGYTF
CDR3 DNA: TGTGCCAGCAGCCAAGAAGGCCGGACAGGACGTGGCTACACCTTC